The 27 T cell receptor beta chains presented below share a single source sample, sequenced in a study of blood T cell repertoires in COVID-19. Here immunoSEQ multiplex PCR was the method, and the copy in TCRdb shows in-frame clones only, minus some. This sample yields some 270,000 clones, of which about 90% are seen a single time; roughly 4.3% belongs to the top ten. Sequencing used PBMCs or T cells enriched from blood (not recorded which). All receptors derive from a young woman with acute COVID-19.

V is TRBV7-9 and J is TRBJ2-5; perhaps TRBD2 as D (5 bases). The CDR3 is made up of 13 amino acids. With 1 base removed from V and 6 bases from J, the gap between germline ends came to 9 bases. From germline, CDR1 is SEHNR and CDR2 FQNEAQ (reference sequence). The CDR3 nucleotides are TGTGCCAGCAGCTTAGATGGGAGCAAGACCCAGTACTTC. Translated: CASSLDGSKTQYF.

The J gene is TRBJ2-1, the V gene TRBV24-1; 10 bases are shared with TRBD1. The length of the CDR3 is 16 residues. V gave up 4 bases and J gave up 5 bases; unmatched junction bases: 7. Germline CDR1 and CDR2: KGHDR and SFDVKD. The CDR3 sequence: CATSDTGTGDDNEQFF. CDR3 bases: TGTGCCACCAGTGACACCGGGACAGGGGACGACAATGAGCAGTTCTTC.

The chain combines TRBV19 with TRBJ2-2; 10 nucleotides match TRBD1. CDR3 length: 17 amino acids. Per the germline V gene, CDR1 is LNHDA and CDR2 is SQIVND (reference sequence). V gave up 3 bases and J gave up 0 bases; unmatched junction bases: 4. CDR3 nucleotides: TGTGCCAGTAGTATGCAGACAGGGGGCGCGAACACCGGGGAGCTGTTTTTT. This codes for CASSMQTGGANTGELFF.

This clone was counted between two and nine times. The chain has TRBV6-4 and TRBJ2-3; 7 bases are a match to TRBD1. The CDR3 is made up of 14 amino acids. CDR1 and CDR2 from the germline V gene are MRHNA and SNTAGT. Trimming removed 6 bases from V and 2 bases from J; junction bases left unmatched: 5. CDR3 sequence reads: CASSLTGATDTQYF. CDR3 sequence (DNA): TGTGCCAGCAGCCTTACAGGGGCCACAGATACGCAGTATTTT.

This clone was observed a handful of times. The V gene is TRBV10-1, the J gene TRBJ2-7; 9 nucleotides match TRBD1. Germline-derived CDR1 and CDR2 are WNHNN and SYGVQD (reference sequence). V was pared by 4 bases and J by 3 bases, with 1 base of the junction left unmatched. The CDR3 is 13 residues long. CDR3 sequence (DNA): TGCGCCAGCAGTGTGGACAGGGGCTACGAGCAGTACTTC. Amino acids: CASSVDRGYEQYF.

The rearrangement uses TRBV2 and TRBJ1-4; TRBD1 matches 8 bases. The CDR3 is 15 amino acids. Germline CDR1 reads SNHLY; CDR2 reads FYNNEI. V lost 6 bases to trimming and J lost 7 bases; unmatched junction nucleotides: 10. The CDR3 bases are TGTGCCAGCAGACCAAAGACAGGGGCCGGTGAAAAACTGTTTTTT. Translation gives CASRPKTGAGEKLFF.

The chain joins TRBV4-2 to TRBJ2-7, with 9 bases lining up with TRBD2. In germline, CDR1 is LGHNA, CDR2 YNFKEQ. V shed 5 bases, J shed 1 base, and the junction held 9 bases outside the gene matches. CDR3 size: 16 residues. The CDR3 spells CASSEGPGLASYEQYF. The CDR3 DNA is TGTGCCAGCAGCGAAGGACCGGGACTAGCTTCCTACGAGCAGTACTTC.

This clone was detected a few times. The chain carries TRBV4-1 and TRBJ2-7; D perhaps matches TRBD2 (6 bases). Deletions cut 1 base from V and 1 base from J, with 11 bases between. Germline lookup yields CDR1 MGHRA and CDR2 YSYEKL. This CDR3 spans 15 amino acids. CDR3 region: CASSQVGEDSYEQYF. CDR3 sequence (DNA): TGCGCCAGCAGCCAAGTTGGGGAGGATTCCTACGAGCAGTACTTC.

DNA for the CDR3: TGCGCCAGCAGCTTGGACCCGGGACAGGGTGACACCGGGGAGCTGTTTTTT. Encoded protein: CASSLDPGQGDTGELFF. The V and J genes are TRBV5-1 and TRBJ2-2, with 9 bases identical to TRBD1. Looked up from germline, CDR1 is SGHRS and CDR2 is YFSETQ. The J segment lost 3 bases and the V segment lost 0 bases, leaving 6 bases of the junction unmatched. There are 17 residues in the CDR3.

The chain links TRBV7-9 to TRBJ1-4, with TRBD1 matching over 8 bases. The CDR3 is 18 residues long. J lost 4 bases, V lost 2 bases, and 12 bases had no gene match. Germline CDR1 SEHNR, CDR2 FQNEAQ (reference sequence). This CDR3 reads CASSLIFGQGLNNEKLFF. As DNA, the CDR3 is TGTGCCAGCAGCTTAATTTTTGGACAGGGACTTAATAATGAAAAACTGTTTTTT. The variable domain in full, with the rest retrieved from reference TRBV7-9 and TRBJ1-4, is DTGVSQNPRHKITKRGQNVTFRCDPISEHNRLYWYRQTLGQGPEFLTYFQNEAQLEKSRLLSDRFSAERPKGSFSTLEIQRTEQGDSAMYLCASSLIFGQGLNNEKLFFGSGTQLSVL.

The CDR3 protein is CASSGISSTDTQYF. CDR3 in DNA: TGTGCCAGCTCCGGGATTAGTAGCACAGATACGCAGTATTTT. The chain carries TRBV3-1 (or the pseudogene TRBV3-2) and TRBJ2-3; D might be TRBD2 (5 bases). The CDR3 runs 14 residues. Germline lookup yields CDR1 LGHDT and CDR2 YNNKEL (reference sequence). The V end was cut by 8 bases, the J end by 0 bases, with 12 bases between.

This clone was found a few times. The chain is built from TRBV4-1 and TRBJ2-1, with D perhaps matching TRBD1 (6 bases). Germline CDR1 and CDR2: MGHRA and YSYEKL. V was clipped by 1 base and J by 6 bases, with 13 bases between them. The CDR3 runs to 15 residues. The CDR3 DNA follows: TGCGCCAGCAGCCAAGGCGGACAGTGGGGCAATGAGCAGTTCTTC. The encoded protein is CASSQGGQWGNEQFF.

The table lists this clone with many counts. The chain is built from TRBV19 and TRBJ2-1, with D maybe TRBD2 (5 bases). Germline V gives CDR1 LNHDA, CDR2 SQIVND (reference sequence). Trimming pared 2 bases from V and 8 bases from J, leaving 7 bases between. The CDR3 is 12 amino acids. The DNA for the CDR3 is TGTGCCAGTAGTATAACGCGGGATGAGCAGTTCTTC. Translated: CASSITRDEQFF.

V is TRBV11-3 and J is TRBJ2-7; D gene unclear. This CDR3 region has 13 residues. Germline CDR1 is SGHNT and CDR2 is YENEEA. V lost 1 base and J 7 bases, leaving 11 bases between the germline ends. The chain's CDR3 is CASSLGSSREQYF. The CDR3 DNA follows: TGTGCCAGCAGCTTAGGTTCATCCAGGGAGCAGTACTTC.

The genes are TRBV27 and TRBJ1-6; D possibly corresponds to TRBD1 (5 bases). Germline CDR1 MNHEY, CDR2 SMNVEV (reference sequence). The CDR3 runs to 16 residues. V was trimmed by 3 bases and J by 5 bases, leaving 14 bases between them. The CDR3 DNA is TGTGCCAGCAGTTTGATCAGGGAGGGGAATAATTCACCCCTCCACTTT. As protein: CASSLIREGNNSPLHF.

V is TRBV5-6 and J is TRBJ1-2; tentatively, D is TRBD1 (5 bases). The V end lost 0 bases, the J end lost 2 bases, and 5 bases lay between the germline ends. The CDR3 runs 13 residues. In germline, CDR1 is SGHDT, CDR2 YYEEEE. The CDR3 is CASSLDRNYGYTF. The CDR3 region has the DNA TGTGCCAGCAGCTTGGACAGGAACTATGGCTACACCTTC.

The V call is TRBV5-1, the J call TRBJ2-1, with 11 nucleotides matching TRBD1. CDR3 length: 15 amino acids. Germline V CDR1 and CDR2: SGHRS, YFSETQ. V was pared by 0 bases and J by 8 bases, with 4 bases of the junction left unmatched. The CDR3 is CASSLGTGGIDEQFF. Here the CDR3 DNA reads TGCGCCAGCAGCTTGGGGACAGGGGGCATCGATGAGCAGTTCTTC. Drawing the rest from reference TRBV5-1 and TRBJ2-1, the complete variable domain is KAGVTQTPRYLIKTRGQQVTLSCSPISGHRSVSWYQQTPGQGLQFLFEYFSETQRNKGNFPGRFSGRQFSNSRSEMNVSTLELGDSALYLCASSLGTGGIDEQFFGPGTRLTVL.

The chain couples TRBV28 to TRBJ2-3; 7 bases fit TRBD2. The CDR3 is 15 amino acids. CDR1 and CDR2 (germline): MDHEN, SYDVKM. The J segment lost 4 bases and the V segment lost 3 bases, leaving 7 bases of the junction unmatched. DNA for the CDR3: TGTGCCAGCAGTTTCCTCAGGGCGGGAGCAGATACGCAGTATTTT. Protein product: CASSFLRAGADTQYF.

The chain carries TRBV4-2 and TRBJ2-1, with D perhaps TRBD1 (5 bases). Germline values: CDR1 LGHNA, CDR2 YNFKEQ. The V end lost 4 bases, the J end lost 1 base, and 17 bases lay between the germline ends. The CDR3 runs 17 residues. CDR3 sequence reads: CASSPKADRYSYNEQFF. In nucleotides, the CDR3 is TGTGCCAGCAGCCCCAAAGCCGACAGATATTCCTACAATGAGCAGTTCTTC.

The CDR3 loop is CASSQGQLLEAFF. The CDR3 DNA reads as TGTGCCAGCAGCCAGGGACAGCTCCTTGAAGCTTTCTTT. The V and J genes are TRBV7-3 and TRBJ1-1, with 7 bases lining up with TRBD1. V was pared by 5 bases and J by 7 bases, with 7 bases of the junction left unmatched. The CDR3 has 13 amino acids. The germline gives CDR1 SGHTA, CDR2 FQGTGA.

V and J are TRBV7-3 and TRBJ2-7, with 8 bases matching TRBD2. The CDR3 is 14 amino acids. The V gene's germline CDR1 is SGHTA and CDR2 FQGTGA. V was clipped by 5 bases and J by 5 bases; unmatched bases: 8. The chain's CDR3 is CASSPGLAVDEQYF. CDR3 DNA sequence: TGTGCCAGCAGCCCCGGACTAGCTGTCGACGAGCAGTACTTC.

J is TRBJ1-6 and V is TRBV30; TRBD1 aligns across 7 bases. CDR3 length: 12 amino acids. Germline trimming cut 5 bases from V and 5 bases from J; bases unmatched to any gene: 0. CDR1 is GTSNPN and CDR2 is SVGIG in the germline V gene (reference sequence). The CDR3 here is CAWDRDNSPLHF. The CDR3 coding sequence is TGTGCCTGGGACAGGGATAATTCACCCCTCCACTTT.

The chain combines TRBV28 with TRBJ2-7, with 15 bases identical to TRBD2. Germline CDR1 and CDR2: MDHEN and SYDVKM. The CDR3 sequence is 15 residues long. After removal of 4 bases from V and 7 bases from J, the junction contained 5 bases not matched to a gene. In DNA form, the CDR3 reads TGTGCCAGCAGTTCGGGACTAGCGGGAGGTTGGGAGCAGTACTTC. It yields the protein CASSSGLAGGWEQYF. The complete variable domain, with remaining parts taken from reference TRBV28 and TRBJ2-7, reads DVKVTQSSRYLVKRTGEKVFLECVQDMDHENMFWYRQDPGLGLRLIYFSYDVKMKEKGDIPEGYSVSREKKERFSLILESASTNQTSMYLCASSSGLAGGWEQYFGPGTRLTVT.

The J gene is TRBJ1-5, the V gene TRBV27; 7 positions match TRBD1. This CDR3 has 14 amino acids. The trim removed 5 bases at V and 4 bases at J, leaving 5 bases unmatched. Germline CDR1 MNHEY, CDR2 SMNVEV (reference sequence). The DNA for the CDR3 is TGTGCCAGCAGTACTGGGACAGCTAATCAGCCCCAGCATTTT. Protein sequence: CASSTGTANQPQHF.

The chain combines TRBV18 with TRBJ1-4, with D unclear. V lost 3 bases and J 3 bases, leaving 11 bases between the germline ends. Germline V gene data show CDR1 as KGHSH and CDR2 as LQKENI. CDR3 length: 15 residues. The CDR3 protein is CASSPGPTANEKLFF. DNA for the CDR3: TGTGCCAGCTCACCCGGCCCCACAGCTAATGAAAAACTGTTTTTT.

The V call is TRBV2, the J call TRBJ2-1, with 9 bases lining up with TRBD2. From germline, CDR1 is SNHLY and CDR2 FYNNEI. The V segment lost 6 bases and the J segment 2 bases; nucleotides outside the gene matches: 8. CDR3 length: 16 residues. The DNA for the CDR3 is TGTGCCAGCAGGTCTATGACTAGCGGAGCCTACAATGAGCAGTTCTTC. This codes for CASRSMTSGAYNEQFF.

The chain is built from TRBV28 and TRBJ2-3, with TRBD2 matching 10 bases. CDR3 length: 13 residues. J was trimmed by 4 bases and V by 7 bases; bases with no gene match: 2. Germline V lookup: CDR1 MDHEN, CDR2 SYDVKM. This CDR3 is CASTAGGSDTQYF. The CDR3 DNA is TGTGCCAGCACAGCGGGAGGGTCAGATACGCAGTATTTT.